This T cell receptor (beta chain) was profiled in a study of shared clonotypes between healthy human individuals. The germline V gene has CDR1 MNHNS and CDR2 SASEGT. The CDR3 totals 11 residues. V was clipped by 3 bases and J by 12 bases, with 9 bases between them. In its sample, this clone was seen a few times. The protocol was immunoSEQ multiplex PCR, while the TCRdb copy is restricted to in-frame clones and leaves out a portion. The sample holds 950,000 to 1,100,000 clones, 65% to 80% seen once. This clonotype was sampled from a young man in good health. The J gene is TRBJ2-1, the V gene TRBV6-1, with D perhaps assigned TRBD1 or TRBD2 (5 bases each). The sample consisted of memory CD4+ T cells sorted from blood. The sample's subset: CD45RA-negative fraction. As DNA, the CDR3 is TGTGCCAGCAGTGATGGGACGGTGCAGTTCTTC. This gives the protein CASSDGTVQFF.